The T cell receptor beta chain under discussion was sequenced for a study of molecular identifiers for immune sequencing clone quantification. At least ten counts were recorded for this clonotype. Its antigen is currently unknown. This CDR3 has 13 residues. The V gene's germline CDR1 is ENHRY and CDR2 SYGVKD. Trimming removed 2 bases at V and 2 bases at J, with 6 bases between. Study-wide points: Detectable among 800,000 to 1,000,000 naive cells, according to reports, was Jurkat TCR RNA spiked in from one cell.

One entry per CDR3 protein, called by TCRdb with MiXCR from the PCR reads. Of some 590,000 distinct CDR3 sequences listed, 25% are singletons. The sequence came from a human donor in good health. Some libraries in this study had Jurkat cell RNA spiked in. V usage is TRBV10-3 and J usage is TRBJ2-5, with D possibly being TRBD1 (5 bases). Sequencing was done on a sample of naive CD8+ T cells from blood, with Jurkat cell RNA spiked in. As to subset: FACS-sorted CD8+CD4-CCR7+CD45RA+ naive T cells. CDR3: CAISERQQETQYF. The CDR3 region has the DNA TGTGCCATCAGTGAGCGACAGCAAGAGACCCAGTACTTC.